Listed here are 12 T cell receptor beta chains from one sample, sequenced in a study of T cells in Graves' hyperthyroidism and ophthalmopathy. The investigators amplified TCR beta CDR3 regions from RNA transcripts. In the first-round RT-PCR of the TCR CDR3, the HTBI primer set was used. TCRdb passed the multiplex PCR reads through MiXCR, listing each CDR3 protein once. The sample shows approximately 720,000 distinct CDR3 sequences, 18% of them seen only once. The specimen sequenced was blood. Source of these receptors: a woman aged 45-65 years with Graves' hyperthyroidism that later progressed to Graves' ophthalmopathy.

The chain uses TRBV2 and TRBJ2-3, with 9 bases lining up with TRBD1. The CDR3 is 17 amino acids. The ends lost 0 bases at V and 4 bases at J; junction bases unmatched: 8. Germline CDR1 reads SNHLY; CDR2 reads FYNNEI. CDR3 nucleotide sequence: TGTGCCAGCAGTGAAGCGGGAGGGACAGGGTCGGCAGATACGCAGTATTTT. It encodes CASSEAGGTGSADTQYF.

Here the CDR3 reads CASSQAGDTNEKLFF. The CDR3, as DNA: TGTGCCAGCAGCCAAGCGGGCGATACTAATGAAAAACTGTTTTTT. The chain has TRBV3-1 and TRBJ1-4, with D uncertain. In germline, CDR1 is LGHDT, CDR2 YNNKEL (reference sequence). The CDR3 contains 15 residues. V lost 1 base and J 2 bases, leaving 8 bases between the germline ends.

This clonotype occurred many times. The chain employs TRBV7-9 and TRBJ2-7; no clear D gene. V lost 6 bases to trimming and J lost 3 bases, with 9 bases between them. Germline V CDR1 and CDR2: SEHNR, FQNEAQ (reference sequence). The CDR3 contains 12 residues. In DNA form, the CDR3 reads TGTGCCAGCAGGAGTTTGGACTACGAGCAGTACTTC. This codes for CASRSLDYEQYF.

This clonotype was picked up a small number of times. The chain is built from TRBV6-2 or TRBV6-3 and TRBJ1-5, with D hard to call. Germline V gene data show CDR1 as MNHEY and CDR2 as SVGEGT. The V and J ends lost 2 bases and 1 base respectively, with 12 bases between them. This CDR3 has 16 amino acids. In nucleotides, the CDR3 is TGTGCCAGCAGTTACCCTGTGGGGATAAGCAATCAGCCCCAGCATTTT. This sequence encodes CASSYPVGISNQPQHF.

This clonotype was recorded a few times. The chain employs TRBV5-1 and TRBJ2-7, with a weak D call TRBD1 (5 bases). Germline CDR1 SGHRS, CDR2 YFSETQ. This CDR3 is built from 14 residues. Trimming cost V 1 base and J 2 bases, with 10 bases left between them. CDR3 nucleotides: TGCGCCAGCAGCTTGTACAGGTCGACCTACGAGCAGTACTTC. As protein: CASSLYRSTYEQYF.

This clonotype was picked up many times. The chain combines TRBV20-1 with TRBJ1-1, with 9 bases aligning to TRBD1. CDR1 DFQATT and CDR2 SNEGSKA come from the germline V gene (reference sequence). V lost 2 bases, J lost 9 bases, and 13 bases stayed unmatched. CDR3 length: 15 amino acids. The CDR3 here is CSARHSGTGIIQAFF. Written as DNA, the CDR3 is TGCAGTGCTAGACACTCCGGGACAGGGATTATTCAAGCTTTCTTT.

The rearrangement links TRBV16 to TRBJ1-4; no definite D call. Per the germline V gene, CDR1 is KGHSY and CDR2 is FQNENV. This CDR3 comprises 12 residues. Trimming stripped 0 bases from V and 8 bases from J, with 4 bases between. CDR3 in DNA: TGTGCCAGCAGCCAATCGCGCGAAAAACTGTTTTTT. Translation gives CASSQSREKLFF.

In this sample, this clonotype turned up many times. The chain joins TRBV9 to TRBJ2-1; D is possibly TRBD1 or TRBD2 (5 bases each). This CDR3 has 14 amino acids. CDR1 is SGDLS, CDR2 YYNGEE, per germline. Trimming removed 2 bases at V and 4 bases at J, with 10 bases between. CDR3 sequence (DNA): TGTGCCAGCAGCGTCGGGACGGGATACAATGAGCAGTTCTTC. This encodes CASSVGTGYNEQFF.

Only one count was recorded for this clonotype. The V gene is TRBV19, the J gene TRBJ1-6, with 9 nucleotides matching TRBD1. The germline V gene encodes CDR1 LNHDA and CDR2 SQIVND (reference sequence). V dropped 6 bases and J dropped 10; count of bases not matched to a gene: 10. This CDR3 comprises 15 residues. As DNA, the CDR3 is TGTGCCAGTAGCCTCACTTGGACAGGGGAATCACCCCTCCACTTT. Its translation is CASSLTWTGESPLHF.

This clonotype has a count of ten or more. This rearrangement joins TRBV5-1 to TRBJ2-2; 9 bases fit TRBD1. CDR1 and CDR2 (germline): SGHRS, YFSETQ. This CDR3 has 14 amino acids. J lost 7 bases, V lost 4 bases, and 5 bases had no gene match. This CDR3 reads CASSPVTGGGELFF. As DNA, the CDR3 is TGCGCCAGCAGCCCGGTGACAGGGGGCGGGGAGCTGTTTTTT.

This chain connects TRBV5-8 to TRBJ2-7, with TRBD1 matching 8 bases. The CDR3 has 14 residues. The ends lost 4 bases at V and 5 bases at J; junction bases unmatched: 8. Germline CDR1 reads SGHTS; CDR2 reads YDEGEE. The CDR3 loop reads CASSPRTGMDEQYF. CDR3 DNA sequence: TGTGCCAGCAGCCCTAGGACAGGGATGGACGAGCAGTACTTC.

This clonotype occurred many times. The rearrangement joins TRBV5-1 to TRBJ1-4; a possible D gene is TRBD1 (6 bases). The germline CDR1 and CDR2 sequences are SGHRS and YFSETQ. The CDR3 runs 15 residues. V was trimmed by 1 base and J by 4 bases, leaving 11 bases between them. The CDR3 DNA reads as TGCGCCAGCAGCTTGTTACAGGGCCTTAATGAAAAACTGTTTTTT. Translation gives CASSLLQGLNEKLFF.